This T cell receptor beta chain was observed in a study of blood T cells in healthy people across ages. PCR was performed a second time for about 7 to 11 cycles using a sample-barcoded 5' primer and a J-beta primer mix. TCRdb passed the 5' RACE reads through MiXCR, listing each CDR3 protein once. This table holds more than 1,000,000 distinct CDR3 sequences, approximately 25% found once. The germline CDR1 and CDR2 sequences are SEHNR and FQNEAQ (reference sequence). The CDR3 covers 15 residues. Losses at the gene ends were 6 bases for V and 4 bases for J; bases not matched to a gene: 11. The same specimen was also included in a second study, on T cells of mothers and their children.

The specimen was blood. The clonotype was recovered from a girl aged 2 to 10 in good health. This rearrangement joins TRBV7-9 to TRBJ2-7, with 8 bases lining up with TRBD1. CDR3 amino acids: CASRSRGTGPYEQYF. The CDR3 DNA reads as TGTGCCAGCAGGTCCAGGGGGACAGGTCCTTACGAGCAGTACTTC.